This record looks at one T cell receptor (beta chain) sequence and its context. In each case, RNA was isolated and then reverse transcribed into cDNA as the sequencing template. Sequencing was performed with immunoSEQ multiplex PCR; in TCRdb, only in-frame clones are kept and a portion is missing. The table has 150,000 or so clones, 45% to 65% seen once; the top ten hold less than 20%. This record belongs to a study of CD8+ T cells in alopecia areata. Looked up from germline, CDR1 is SEHNR and CDR2 is FQNEAQ (reference sequence). The CDR3 loop spans 13 amino acids. V was shortened by 10 bases and J by 5 bases, with 17 bases between the two germline ends. As for treatment: oral pan-JAK inhibitor, 5-10 mg twice daily.

The sequence was obtained from a human donor with alopecia areata. The specimen was CD8+ T cells sorted from blood, collected at week 4, from a patient treated with tofacitinib. V usage is TRBV7-9 and J usage is TRBJ1-1, with a possible D match to TRBD1 (6 bases). In DNA, the CDR3 is TGTGCCACCGACGGACAGTTGAGGACTGAAGCTTTCTTT. It encodes CATDGQLRTEAFF.